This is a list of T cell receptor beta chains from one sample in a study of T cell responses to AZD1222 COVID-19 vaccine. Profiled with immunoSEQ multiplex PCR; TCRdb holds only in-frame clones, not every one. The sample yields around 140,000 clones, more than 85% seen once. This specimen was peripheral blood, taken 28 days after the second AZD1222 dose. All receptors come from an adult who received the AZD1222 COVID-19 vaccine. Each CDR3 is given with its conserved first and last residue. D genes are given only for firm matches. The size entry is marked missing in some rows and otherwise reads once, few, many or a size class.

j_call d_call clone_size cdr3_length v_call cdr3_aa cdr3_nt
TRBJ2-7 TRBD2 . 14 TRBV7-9 CASSSWREGFEQYF TGTGCCAGCAGCTCCTGGAGGGAGGGCTTCGAGCAGTACTTC
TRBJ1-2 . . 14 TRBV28 CASSLIRAGYGYTF TGTGCCAGCAGTTTAATCAGGGCCGGGTATGGCTACACCTTC
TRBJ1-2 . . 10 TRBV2 CASSHLGYTF TGTGCCAGCAGCCATTTAGGCTACACCTTC
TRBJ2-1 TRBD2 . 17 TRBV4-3 CASSQSYSGISYNEQFF TGCGCCAGCAGCCAATCCTATAGCGGGATCTCCTACAATGAGCAGTTCTTC
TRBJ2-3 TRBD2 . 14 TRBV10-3 CAINSGGSTDTQYF TGTGCCATAAATAGCGGGGGATCCACAGATACGCAGTATTTT
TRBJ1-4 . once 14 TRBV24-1 CATSDSWQSEKLFF TGTGCCACCAGTGATTCGTGGCAGAGTGAAAAACTGTTTTTT
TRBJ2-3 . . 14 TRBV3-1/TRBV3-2 CASSLTLTGDTQYF TGTGCCAGCAGCCTGACCTTAACAGGGGATACGCAGTATTTT
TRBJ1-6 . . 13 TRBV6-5 CASILGNNSPLHF TGTGCCAGCATTTTAGGGAATAATTCACCCCTCCACTTT
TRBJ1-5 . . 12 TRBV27 CATRTANQPQHF TGTGCCACCAGGACGGCTAATCAGCCCCAGCATTTT
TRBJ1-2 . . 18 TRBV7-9 CASSLRRTPGSTSDGYTF TGTGCCAGCAGCTTACGCAGGACCCCCGGAAGCACGAGCGATGGCTACACCTTC
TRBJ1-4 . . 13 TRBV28 CASSAGVDEKLFF TGTGCCAGCAGTGCAGGGGTAGATGAAAAACTGTTTTTT
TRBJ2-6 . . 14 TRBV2 CATRRGTGANVLTF TGTGCCACCCGACGGGGAACTGGGGCCAACGTCCTGACTTTC
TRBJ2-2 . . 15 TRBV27 CASSTPSQGVGELFF TGTGCCAGCAGTACCCCAAGCCAGGGAGTCGGGGAGCTGTTTTTT
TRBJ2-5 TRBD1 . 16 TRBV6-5 CASSYSMGQVQETQYF TGTGCCAGCAGTTACTCGATGGGACAGGTCCAAGAGACCCAGTACTTC
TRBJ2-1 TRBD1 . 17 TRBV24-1 CATSDPGQASSYNEQFF TGTGCCACCAGTGATCCCGGACAGGCGAGCTCCTACAATGAGCAGTTCTTC
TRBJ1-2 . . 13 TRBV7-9 CASSAGSLGGYTF TGTGCCAGCAGCGCAGGGAGTTTAGGAGGCTACACCTTC
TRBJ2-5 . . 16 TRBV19 CASSIVPGSVGETQYF TGTGCCAGTAGTATAGTTCCGGGATCAGTTGGAGAGACCCAGTACTTC
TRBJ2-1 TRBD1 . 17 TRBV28 CASSLEGGVGPYNEQFF TGTGCCAGCAGTTTAGAAGGGGGCGTTGGCCCCTACAATGAGCAGTTCTTC
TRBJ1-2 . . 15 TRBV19 CASNLRARGNYGYTF TGTGCCAGTAATTTGAGGGCGAGAGGGAACTATGGCTACACCTTC
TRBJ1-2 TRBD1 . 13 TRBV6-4 CASSRDRTYGYTF TGTGCCAGCAGTCGGGACAGAACGTATGGCTACACCTTC
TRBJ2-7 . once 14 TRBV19 CASSTAADAYEQYF TGTGCCAGTAGTACGGCGGCGGACGCCTACGAGCAGTACTTC
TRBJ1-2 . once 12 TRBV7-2 CASSLARVGYTF TGTGCCAGCAGCTTAGCGCGGGTAGGCTACACCTTC
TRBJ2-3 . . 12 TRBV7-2 CASSSLGDTQYF TGTGCCAGCAGCTCACTCGGGGATACGCAGTATTTT
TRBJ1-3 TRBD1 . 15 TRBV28 CASSPIRTGRNTIYF TGTGCCAGCAGCCCAATTCGGACAGGGAGAAACACCATATATTTT
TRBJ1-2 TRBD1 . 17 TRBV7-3 CASSLNAGQGLLSGYTF TGTGCCAGCAGCCTGAACGCGGGACAGGGGCTTTTGAGCGGCTACACCTTC
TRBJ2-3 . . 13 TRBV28 CASSRGSTDTQYF TGTGCCAGCAGTCGAGGTAGCACAGATACGCAGTATTTT
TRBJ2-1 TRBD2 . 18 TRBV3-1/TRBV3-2 CASSHPGASGRRKNEQFF TGTGCCAGCAGCCACCCGGGGGCTAGCGGGAGGAGAAAGAATGAGCAGTTCTTC
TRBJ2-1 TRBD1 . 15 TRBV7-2 CASSLVGDRANEQFF TGTGCCAGCAGCTTAGTAGGGGACAGGGCCAATGAGCAGTTCTTC
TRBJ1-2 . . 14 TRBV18 CASSPSAGAAGYTF TGTGCCAGCTCACCAAGTGCAGGGGCGGCTGGCTACACCTTC
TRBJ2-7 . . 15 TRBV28 CASSDLSGSSYEQYF TGTGCCAGCAGTGACCTCTCCGGGTCCTCCTACGAGCAGTACTTC
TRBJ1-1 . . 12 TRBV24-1 CATSDPDTEAFF TGTGCCACCAGTGACCCGGACACTGAAGCTTTCTTT
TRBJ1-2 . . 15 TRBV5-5 CASSLGHQLNYGYTF TGTGCCAGCAGCCTGGGACATCAACTGAACTATGGCTACACCTTC
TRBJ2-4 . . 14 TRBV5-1 CASSLVGGKNIQYF TGCGCCAGCAGCTTGGTCGGAGGCAAAAACATTCAGTACTTC
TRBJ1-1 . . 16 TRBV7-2 CASSPSGGRMNTEAFF TGTGCCAGCAGCCCAAGCGGAGGCAGGATGAACACTGAAGCTTTCTTT
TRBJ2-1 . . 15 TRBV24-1 CATSDGGPGFDEQFF TGTGCCACCAGTGACGGGGGACCGGGGTTTGATGAGCAGTTCTTC
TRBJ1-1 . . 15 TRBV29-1 CSVGFVRGDHTEAFF TGCAGCGTGGGATTTGTAAGGGGAGATCACACTGAAGCTTTCTTT
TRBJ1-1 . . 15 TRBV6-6 CASSYNGVGGTEAFF TGTGCCAGCAGTTACAACGGAGTAGGTGGCACTGAAGCTTTCTTT
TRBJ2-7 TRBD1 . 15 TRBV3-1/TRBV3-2 CASSLSRTGGHEQYF TGTGCCAGCAGCCTTTCTAGGACAGGCGGCCACGAGCAGTACTTC
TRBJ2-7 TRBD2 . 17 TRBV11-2 CASSYGLAGERSYEQYF TGTGCCAGCAGCTATGGACTAGCGGGAGAAAGGTCCTACGAGCAGTACTTC
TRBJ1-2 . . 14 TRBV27 CASSLGAGPYGYTF TGTGCCAGCAGTTTAGGTGCTGGGCCTTATGGCTACACCTTC
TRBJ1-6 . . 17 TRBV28 CASSLRGDGPRFSPLHF TGTGCCAGCAGTTTACGGGGGGACGGCCCCAGATTTTCACCCCTCCACTTT
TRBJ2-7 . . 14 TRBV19 CASSIDRVSSEQYF TGTGCCAGTAGTATAGATCGGGTGTCCAGCGAGCAGTACTTC
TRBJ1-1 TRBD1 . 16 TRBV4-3 CASSQEGQGNHAEAFF TGCGCCAGCAGCCAAGAGGGACAGGGGAATCACGCTGAAGCTTTCTTT
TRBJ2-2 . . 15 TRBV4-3 CASSQDGRGVRELFF TGCGCCAGCAGCCAAGATGGGAGGGGGGTTCGGGAGCTGTTTTTT
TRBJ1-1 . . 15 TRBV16 CASSQSSGGRTEAFF TGTGCCAGCAGCCAATCTTCTGGGGGACGGACTGAAGCTTTCTTT
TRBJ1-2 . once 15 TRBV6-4 CASSDSEEGHGGYTF TGTGCCAGCAGTGACTCGGAGGAGGGGCACGGGGGCTACACCTTC
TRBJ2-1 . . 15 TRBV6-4 CASRPEGWSYNEQFF TGTGCCAGCAGGCCGGAGGGTTGGTCCTACAATGAGCAGTTCTTC
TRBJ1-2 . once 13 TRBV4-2 CASSQGTASGYTF TGTGCCAGCAGCCAAGGGACAGCTTCTGGCTACACCTTC
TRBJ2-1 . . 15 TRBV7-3 CASSLLPSSYNEQFF TGTGCCAGCAGCTTATTACCCTCTTCCTACAATGAGCAGTTCTTC
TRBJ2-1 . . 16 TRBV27 CASSKRGGSSYNEQFF TGTGCCAGCTCTAAGAGGGGCGGTAGCTCCTACAATGAGCAGTTCTTC